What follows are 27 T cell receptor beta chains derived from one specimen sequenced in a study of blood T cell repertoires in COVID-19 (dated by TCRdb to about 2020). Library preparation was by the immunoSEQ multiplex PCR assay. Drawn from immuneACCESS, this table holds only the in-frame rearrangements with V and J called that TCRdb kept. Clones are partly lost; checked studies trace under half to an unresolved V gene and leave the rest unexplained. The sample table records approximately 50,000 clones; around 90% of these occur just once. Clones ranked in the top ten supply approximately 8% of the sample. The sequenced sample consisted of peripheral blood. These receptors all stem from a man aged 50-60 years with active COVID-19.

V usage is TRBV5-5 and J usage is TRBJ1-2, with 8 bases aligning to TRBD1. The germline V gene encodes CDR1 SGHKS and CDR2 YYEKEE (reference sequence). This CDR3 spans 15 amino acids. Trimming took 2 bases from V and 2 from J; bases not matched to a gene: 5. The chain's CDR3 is CASSFTGGINYGYTF. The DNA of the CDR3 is TGTGCCAGCAGCTTTACAGGGGGGATCAACTATGGCTACACCTTC.

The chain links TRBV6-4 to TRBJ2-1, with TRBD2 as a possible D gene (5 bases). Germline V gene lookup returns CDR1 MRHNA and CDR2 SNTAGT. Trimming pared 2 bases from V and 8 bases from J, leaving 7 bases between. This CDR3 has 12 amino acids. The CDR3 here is CASSDGLYEQFF. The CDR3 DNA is TGTGCCAGCAGTGACGGACTTTATGAGCAGTTCTTC.

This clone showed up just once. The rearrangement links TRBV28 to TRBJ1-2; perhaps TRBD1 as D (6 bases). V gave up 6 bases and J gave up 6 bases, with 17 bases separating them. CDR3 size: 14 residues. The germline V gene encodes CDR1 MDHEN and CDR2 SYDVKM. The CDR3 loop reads CASSPPVRGNGYTF. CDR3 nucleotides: TGTGCCAGCAGCCCGCCGGTCAGGGGAAATGGCTACACCTTC.

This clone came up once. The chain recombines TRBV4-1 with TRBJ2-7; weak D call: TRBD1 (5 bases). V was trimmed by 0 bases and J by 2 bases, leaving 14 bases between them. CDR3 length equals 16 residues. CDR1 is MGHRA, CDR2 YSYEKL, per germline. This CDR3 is CASSQDQGTPPYEQYF. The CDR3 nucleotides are TGCGCCAGCAGCCAAGATCAGGGTACTCCTCCCTACGAGCAGTACTTC.

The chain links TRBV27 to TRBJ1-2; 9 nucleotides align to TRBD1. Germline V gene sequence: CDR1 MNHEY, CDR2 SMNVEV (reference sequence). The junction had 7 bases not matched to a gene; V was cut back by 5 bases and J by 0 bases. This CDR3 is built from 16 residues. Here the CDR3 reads CASSILGTGTNYGYTF. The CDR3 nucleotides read TGTGCCAGCAGTATCCTCGGGACAGGGACTAACTATGGCTACACCTTC.

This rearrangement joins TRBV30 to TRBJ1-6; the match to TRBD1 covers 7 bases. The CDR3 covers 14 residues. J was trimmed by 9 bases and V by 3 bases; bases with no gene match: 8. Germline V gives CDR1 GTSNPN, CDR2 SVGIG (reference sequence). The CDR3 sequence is CAWSSGTDGSPLHF. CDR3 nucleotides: TGTGCCTGGAGCTCCGGGACAGATGGTTCACCCCTCCACTTT.

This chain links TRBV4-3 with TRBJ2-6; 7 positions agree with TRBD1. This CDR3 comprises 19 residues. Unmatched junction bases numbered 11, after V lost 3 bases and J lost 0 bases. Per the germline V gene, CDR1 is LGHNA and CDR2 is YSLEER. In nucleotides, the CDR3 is TGCGCCAGCAGCCAGGAACCGGGACAGACCTTCTCTGGGGCCAACGTCCTGACTTTC. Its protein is CASSQEPGQTFSGANVLTF.

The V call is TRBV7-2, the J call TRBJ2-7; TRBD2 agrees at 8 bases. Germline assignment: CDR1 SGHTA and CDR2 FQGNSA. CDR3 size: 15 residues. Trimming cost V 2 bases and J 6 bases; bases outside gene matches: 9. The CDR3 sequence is CASSLIPAGVGEQYF. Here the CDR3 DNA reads TGTGCCAGCAGCTTAATTCCAGCGGGAGTGGGCGAGCAGTACTTC.

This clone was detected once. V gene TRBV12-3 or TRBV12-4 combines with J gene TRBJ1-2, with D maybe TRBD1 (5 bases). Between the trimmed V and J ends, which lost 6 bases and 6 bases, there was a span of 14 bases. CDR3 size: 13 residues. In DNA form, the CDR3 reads TGTGCCAGCAGCACTGGGGCCGGGCATGGCTACACCTTC. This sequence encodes CASSTGAGHGYTF.

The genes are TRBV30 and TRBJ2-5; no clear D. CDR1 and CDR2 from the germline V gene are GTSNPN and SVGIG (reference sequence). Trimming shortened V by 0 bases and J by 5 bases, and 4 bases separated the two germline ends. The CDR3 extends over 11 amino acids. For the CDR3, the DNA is TGTGCCTGGAGTGTACTGGAGACCCAGTACTTC. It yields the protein CAWSVLETQYF.

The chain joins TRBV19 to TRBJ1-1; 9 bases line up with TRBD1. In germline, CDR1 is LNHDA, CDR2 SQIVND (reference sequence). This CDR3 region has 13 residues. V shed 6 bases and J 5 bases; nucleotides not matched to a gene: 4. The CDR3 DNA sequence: TGTGCCAGTAGACAGGGGGCATGGACTGAAGCTTTCTTT. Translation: CASRQGAWTEAFF.

In DNA form, the CDR3 reads TGTGCCAGCAGCCCAGCACCGGAATCCAGGACAAATCGGGAAGCTTTCTTT. As protein: CASSPAPESRTNREAFF. V gene TRBV7-3 combines with J gene TRBJ1-1; a possible D gene is TRBD1 (5 bases). Trimming removed 5 bases from V and 8 bases from J, with 27 bases in between. CDR1 is SGHTA and CDR2 is FQGTGA in the germline V gene. The CDR3 consists of 17 residues.

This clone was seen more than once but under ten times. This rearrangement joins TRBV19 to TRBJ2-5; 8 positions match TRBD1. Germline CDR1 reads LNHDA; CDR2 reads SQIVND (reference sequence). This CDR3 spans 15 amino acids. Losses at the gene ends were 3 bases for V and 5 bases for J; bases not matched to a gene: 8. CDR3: CASSIWQGAYETQYF. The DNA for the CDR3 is TGTGCCAGTAGTATCTGGCAGGGGGCGTATGAGACCCAGTACTTC.

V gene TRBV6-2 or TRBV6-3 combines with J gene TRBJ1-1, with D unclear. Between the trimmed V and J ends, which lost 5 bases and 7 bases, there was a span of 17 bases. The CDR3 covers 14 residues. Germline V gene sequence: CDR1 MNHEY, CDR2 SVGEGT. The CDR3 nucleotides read TGTGCCAGCAGTGTAAACTTTAATGAGGGTGAAGCTTTCTTT. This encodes CASSVNFNEGEAFF.

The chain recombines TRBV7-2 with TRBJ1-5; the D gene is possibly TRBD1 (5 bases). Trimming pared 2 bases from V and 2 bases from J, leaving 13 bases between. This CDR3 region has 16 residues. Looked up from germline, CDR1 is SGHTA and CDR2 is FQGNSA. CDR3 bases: TGTGCCAGCAGCTTACTGGGGGGAACAGGCAATCAGCCCCAGCATTTT. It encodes CASSLLGGTGNQPQHF. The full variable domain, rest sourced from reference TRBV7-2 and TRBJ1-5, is GAGVSQSPSNKVTEKGKDVELRCDPISGHTALYWYRQSLGQGLEFLIYFQGNSAPDKSGLPSDRFSAERTGGSVSTLTIQRTQQEDSAVYLCASSLLGGTGNQPQHFGDGTRLSIL.

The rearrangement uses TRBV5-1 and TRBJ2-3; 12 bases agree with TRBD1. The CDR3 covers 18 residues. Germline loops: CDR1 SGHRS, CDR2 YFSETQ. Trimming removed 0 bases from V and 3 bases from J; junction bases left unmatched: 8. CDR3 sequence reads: CASSLGSGTGGRTDTQYF. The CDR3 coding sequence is TGCGCCAGCAGCTTGGGTTCCGGGACAGGGGGCCGGACAGATACGCAGTATTTT.

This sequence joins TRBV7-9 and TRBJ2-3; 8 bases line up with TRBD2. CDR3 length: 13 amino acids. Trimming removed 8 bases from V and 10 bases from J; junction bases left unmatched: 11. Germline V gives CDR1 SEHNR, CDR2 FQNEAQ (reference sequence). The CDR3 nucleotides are TGTGCCAGCCAGCGGTCGGGACTAGAATCGCAGTATTTT. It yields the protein CASQRSGLESQYF.

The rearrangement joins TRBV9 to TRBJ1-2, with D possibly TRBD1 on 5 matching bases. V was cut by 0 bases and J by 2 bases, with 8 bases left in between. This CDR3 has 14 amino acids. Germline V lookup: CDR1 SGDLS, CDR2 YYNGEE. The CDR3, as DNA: TGTGCCAGCAGCGTAGGTCAGGGCAACTATGGCTACACCTTC. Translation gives CASSVGQGNYGYTF.

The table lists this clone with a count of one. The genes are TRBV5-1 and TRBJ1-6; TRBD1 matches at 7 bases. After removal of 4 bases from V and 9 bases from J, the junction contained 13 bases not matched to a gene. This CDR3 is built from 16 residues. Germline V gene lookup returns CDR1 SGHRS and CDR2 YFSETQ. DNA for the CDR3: TGCGCCAGCAGCAAGGGACAGCCAGGGGCTATTTCACCCCTCCACTTT. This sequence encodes CASSKGQPGAISPLHF.

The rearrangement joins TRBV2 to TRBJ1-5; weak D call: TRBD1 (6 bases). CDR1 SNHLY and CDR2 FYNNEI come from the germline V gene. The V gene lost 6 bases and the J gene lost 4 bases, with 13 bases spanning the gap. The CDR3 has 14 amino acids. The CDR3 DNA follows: TGTGCCAGCAGCTTACAGGGTTGGAATCAGCCCCAGCATTTT. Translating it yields CASSLQGWNQPQHF.

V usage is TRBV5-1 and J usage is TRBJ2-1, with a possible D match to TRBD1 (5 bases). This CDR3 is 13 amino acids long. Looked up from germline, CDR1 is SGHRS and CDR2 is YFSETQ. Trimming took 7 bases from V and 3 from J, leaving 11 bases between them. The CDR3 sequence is CASAPTGYNEQFF. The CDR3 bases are TGCGCCAGCGCGCCAACAGGCTACAATGAGCAGTTCTTC.

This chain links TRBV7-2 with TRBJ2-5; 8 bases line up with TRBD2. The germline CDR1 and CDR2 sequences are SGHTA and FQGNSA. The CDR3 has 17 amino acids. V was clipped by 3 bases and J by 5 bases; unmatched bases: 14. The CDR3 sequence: CASSFSYGRARGETQYF. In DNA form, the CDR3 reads TGTGCCAGCAGCTTTTCCTACGGGAGGGCCAGAGGGGAGACCCAGTACTTC. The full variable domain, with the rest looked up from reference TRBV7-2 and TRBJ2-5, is GAGVSQSPSNKVTEKGKDVELRCDPISGHTALYWYRQSLGQGLEFLIYFQGNSAPDKSGLPSDRFSAERTGGSVSTLTIQRTQQEDSAVYLCASSFSYGRARGETQYFGPGTRLLVL.

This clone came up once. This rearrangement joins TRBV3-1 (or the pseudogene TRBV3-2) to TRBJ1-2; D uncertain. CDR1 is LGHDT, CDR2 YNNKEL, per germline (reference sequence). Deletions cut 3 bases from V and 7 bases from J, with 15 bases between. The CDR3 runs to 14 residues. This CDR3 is CASSQDLIRVGYTF. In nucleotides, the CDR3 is TGTGCCAGCAGCCAGGATCTAATACGGGTTGGCTACACCTTC.

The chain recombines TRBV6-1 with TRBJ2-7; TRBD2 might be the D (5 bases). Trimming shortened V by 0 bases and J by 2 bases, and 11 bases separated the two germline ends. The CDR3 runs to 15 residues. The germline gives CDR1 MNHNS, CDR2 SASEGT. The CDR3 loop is CASSEARTLTYEQYF. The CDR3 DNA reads TGTGCCAGCAGTGAAGCTCGGACTCTGACCTACGAGCAGTACTTC.

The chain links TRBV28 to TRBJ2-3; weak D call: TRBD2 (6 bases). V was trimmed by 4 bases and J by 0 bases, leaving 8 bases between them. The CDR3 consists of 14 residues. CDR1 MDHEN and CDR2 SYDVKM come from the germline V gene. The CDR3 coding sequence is TGTGCCAGCAGTTACGGGGGTAGCACAGATACGCAGTATTTT. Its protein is CASSYGGSTDTQYF.

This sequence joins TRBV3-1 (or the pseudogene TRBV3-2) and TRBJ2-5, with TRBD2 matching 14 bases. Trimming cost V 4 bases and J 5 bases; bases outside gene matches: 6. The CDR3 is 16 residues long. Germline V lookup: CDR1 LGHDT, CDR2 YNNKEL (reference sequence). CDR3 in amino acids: CASSPGTSGSPETQYF. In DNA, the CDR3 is TGTGCCAGCAGCCCGGGGACTAGCGGGAGTCCCGAGACCCAGTACTTC.

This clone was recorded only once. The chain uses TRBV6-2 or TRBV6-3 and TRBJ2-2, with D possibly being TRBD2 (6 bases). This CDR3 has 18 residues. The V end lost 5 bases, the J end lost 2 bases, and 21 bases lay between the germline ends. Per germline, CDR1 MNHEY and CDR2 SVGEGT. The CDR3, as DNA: TGTGCCAGCAGTCCCCGGAGGCGGCCGGGAGATAACACCGGGGAGCTGTTTTTT. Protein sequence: CASSPRRRPGDNTGELFF.